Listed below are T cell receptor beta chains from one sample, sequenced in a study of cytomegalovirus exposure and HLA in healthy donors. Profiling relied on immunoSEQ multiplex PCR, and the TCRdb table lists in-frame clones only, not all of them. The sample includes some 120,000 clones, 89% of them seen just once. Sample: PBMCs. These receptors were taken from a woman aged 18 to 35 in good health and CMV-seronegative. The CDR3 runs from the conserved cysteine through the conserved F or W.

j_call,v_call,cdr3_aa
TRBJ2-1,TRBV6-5,CASSFSGSSSYNEQFF
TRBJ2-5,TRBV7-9,CASSLVPGQETQYF
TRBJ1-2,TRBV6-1,CASSELGQVYGYTF
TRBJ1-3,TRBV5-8,CASSYVRLSSGNTIYF
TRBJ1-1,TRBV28,CASSTRDRLNTEAFF
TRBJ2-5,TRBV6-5,CASSYSSGETQYF
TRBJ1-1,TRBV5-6,CASRQTMNTEAFF
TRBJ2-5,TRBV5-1,CASSIDPGLAGVLETQYF
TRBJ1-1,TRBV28,CASSPHRGGTEAFF
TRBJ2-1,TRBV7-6,CASTQKAGGSDEQFF
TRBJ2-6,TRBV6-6,CATYGVSGANVLTF
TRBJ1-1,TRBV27,CASSSGTEAFF
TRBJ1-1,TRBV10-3,CAIRPTGGTEAFF
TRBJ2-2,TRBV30,CASTLGGRKILGTGELFF
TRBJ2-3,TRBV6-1,CASSALRVRTDTQYF
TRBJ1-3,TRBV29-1,CSAGDESSGNTIYF
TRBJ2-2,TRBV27,CASSSPGLGGGANTGELFF
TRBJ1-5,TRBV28,CASSLPTGGRQPQHF
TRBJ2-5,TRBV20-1,CSAAQETQYF
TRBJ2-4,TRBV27,CASSFRGGGLNIQYF
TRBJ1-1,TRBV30,CAWSRGGPADTEAFF
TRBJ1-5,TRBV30,CAWSQGTVNQPQHF
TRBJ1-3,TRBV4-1,CASSQEGGHSGNTIYF
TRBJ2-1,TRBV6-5,CASSYSSRNEQFF
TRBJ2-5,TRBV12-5,CASGSGTGGQETQYF
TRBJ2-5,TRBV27,CASSSPRQGARETQYF
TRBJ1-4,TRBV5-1,CASSLARTGSEKLFF
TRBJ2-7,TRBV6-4,CASSDSGGAGFYEQYF
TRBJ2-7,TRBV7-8,CASSNGETVEQYF
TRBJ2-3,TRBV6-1,CASSEQGTGATDTQYF
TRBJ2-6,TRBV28,CASSSDTFSGANVLTF
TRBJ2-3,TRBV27,CASQREGADTQYF
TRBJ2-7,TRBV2,CASTGQGTSYEQYF
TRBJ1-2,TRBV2,CASSEFGVYGYTF
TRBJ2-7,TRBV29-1,CSVEGDTYEQYF
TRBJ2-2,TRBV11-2,CASSFDGTGELFF
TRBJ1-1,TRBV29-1,CSVDRRDIPNTEAFF
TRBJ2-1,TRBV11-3,CASSLAGEVDEQFF
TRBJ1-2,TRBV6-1,CAVSRDRDSYGYTF
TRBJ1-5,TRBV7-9,CASSLARGPFNQPQHF
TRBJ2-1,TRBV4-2,CASSQETSERVNEQFF
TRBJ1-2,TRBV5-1,CASSLSRDRVPYGYTF
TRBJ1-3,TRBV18,CASSTGAGNTIYF
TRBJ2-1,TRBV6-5,CASSAPGLLPPEQFF
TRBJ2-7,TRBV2,CASSATGRPYEQYF
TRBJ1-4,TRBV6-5,CASSRWQTPNEKLFF
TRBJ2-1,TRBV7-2,CASSFRGRGNEQFF